Included here is one T cell receptor beta chain sequence, with context. This clone's antigen is unknown. No much larger clone exists at a distance of one base, and base qualities are not known. From its cysteine to its phenylalanine, the CDR3 spans 16 amino acids. Of the read, only the CDR3 DNA is kept; its 48 bases are in frame from base 1. CDR1 and CDR2, looked up from the germline V gene, are SGDLS and YYNGEE. From V the trimming removes 3 bases and from J it removes 2 bases, while the gene matches leave 9 bases of the junction unaccounted for. Libraries were prepared through the immunoSEQ multiplex PCR assay. In TCRdb, the immuneACCESS table is reduced to in-frame sequences with V and J assigned. These tables do not hold every clone; where another copy was compared, an unresolved V gene accounts for under half, and the others remain unexplained. The sample table lists over 85,000 clones, over 90% of them with a count of one. About 1.5% of the sample rests with the top ten.

The data stem from a study of control samples from healthy donors and cancer patients (dated by TCRdb to 2018 to 2021). The chain employs TRBV9 and TRBJ2-3; 7 bases in the middle match TRBD2. The sequenced sample was blood. The receptor comes from a woman in her 30s in good health. The CDR3 reads as follows: CASSAQSGVDTDTQYF. The bases read TGTGCCAGCAGCGCCCAAAGCGGGGTGGACACAGATACGCAGTATTTT.